Described below is a single T cell receptor beta chain sequence and its context. Its target is not known. The sample belongs to a study of shared clonotypes between healthy human individuals. Overall study context: Each donor's CD8 memory used one plate, CD8 naive two, each CD4 subset three. General study findings and limits: A few donors held about 5% of naive CD4 clonotypes in common.

Germline assignment: CDR1 SGHRS and CDR2 YFSETQ. Trimming removed 4 bases at V and 0 bases at J, with 27 bases between. CDR3 size: 20 residues. This table comes from immunoSEQ multiplex PCR, and its TCRdb copy is limited to in-frame clones, with some not included. This sample has over 850,000 clones; around 78% occur once, and the top ten carry approximately 0.5%. The J gene is TRBJ2-3, the V gene TRBV5-1; D is tentatively TRBD1 or TRBD2 (6 bases each). The sequence was obtained from a man between 18 and 29 years old in good health. Some clones in this sample may be carry-over from other donors' samples. Sequenced input: memory CD4+ T cells from PBMCs. Stated subset: CD45RA-negative fraction. The CDR3 spells CASSRNGVRDTYTSTDTQYF. As DNA, the CDR3 is TGCGCCAGCAGCCGGAACGGGGTGCGGGACACTTATACTAGCACAGATACGCAGTATTTT.